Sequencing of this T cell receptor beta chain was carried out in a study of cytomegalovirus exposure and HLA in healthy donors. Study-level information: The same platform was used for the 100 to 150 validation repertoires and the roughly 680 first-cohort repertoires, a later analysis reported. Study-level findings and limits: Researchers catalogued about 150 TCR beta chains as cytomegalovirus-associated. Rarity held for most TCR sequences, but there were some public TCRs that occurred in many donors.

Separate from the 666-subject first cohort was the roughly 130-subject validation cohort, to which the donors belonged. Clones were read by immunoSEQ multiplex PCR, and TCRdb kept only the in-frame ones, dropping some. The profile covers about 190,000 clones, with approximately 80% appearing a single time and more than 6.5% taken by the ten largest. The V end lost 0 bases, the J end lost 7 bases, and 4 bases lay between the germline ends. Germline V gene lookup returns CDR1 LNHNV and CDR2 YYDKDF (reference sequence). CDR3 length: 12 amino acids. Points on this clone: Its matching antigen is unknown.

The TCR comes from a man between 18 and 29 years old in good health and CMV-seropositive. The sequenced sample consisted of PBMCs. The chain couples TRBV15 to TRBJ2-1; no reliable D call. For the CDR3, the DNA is TGTGCCACCAGCAGAGATCAGAATGAGCAGTTCTTC. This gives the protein CATSRDQNEQFF.